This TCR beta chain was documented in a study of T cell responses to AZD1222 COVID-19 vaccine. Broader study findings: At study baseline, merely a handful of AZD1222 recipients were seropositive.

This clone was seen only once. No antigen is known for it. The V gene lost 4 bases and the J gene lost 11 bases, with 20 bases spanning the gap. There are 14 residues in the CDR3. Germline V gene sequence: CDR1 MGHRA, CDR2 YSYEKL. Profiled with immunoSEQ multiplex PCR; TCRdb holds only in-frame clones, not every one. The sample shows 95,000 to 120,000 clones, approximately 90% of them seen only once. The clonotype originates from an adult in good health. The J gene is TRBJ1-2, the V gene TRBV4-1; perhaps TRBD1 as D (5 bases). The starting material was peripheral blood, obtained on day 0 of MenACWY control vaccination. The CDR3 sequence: CASSPTARQPGYTF. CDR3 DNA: TGCGCCAGCAGCCCCACCGCCCGACAGCCCGGTTACACCTTC.